This T cell receptor beta chain was identified in a study of blood T cell repertoires in COVID-19. Study-level background: PBMCs, B-cell-depleted T cells, or T cells provided the cDNA or gDNA that made up the material.

This clone was counted a few times. The CDR3 has 17 residues. V shed 0 bases and J 5 bases; nucleotides not matched to a gene: 7. Germline-derived CDR1 and CDR2 are SGHRS and YFSETQ. Source study methods: Amplification of reference gene primers was used by the study to estimate nucleated cell counts. Sequencing was performed with immunoSEQ multiplex PCR; in TCRdb, only in-frame clones are kept and a portion is missing. That table is the source of V, J and clone size, and D and trimming were worked out from the DNA. The sample has 270,000 or so clones, more than 70% seen once; the top ten hold around 3.2%.

The rearrangement uses TRBV5-1 and TRBJ2-5; 13 bases are shared with TRBD2. This receptor was obtained from a young woman with acute or convalescent COVID-19. The sample was peripheral blood. The CDR3 DNA reads TGCGCCAGCAGCTTGGGGACTAGCGGGAGTCTGGGGGAGACCCAGTACTTC. Translated: CASSLGTSGSLGETQYF. The entire variable domain, with the rest obtained from reference TRBV5-1 and TRBJ2-5, is as follows: KAGVTQTPRYLIKTRGQQVTLSCSPISGHRSVSWYQQTPGQGLQFLFEYFSETQRNKGNFPGRFSGRQFSNSRSEMNVSTLELGDSALYLCASSLGTSGSLGETQYFGPGTRLLVL.